This record covers a single T cell receptor (beta chain). This entry comes from a study of blood T cell repertoires in COVID-19. At the level of the study: The United States, Italy and Spain were the sources of the acute and convalescent COVID-19 samples. Sources were T cells, B-cell-depleted T cells, or PBMCs; the material itself was cDNA or gDNA.

The length of the CDR3 is 13 residues. Germline V gene data show CDR1 as SGHRS and CDR2 as YFSETQ. Trimming pared 4 bases from V and 8 bases from J, leaving 12 bases between. Per the original methods: Researchers report that nucleated cell counts were estimated from reference gene primer amplification. The protocol was immunoSEQ multiplex PCR, while the TCRdb copy is restricted to in-frame clones and leaves out a portion. From that table come the V and J calls and clone size; the DNA was used to work out D and trimming. The table records about 170,000 clones, roughly 89% of them present only once. The rearrangement uses TRBV5-1 and TRBJ1-4; D perhaps matches TRBD1 (6 bases). The sequence was obtained from a man aged 18 to 35 with active or convalescent COVID-19. The sample comprised peripheral blood. The DNA for the CDR3 is TGCGCCAGCAGCACCACAGGGTACGAAAAACTGTTTTTT. Protein product: CASSTTGYEKLFF.